Presented here are 9 T cell receptor beta chains from one specimen sequenced in a study of blood T cell repertoires in COVID-19 (dated by TCRdb to 2019 to 2021). The receptor library was made with the immunoSEQ multiplex PCR assay. The source is immuneACCESS, and TCRdb retained only in-frame sequences with V and J called. Part of the clones is not carried over; for the studies checked, unresolved V genes explain less than half of this, and the remainder is unexplained. The sample data list more than 150,000 clones, and approximately 80% of these were observed just once. The top ten hold 10% to 15% of the sample. Material for sequencing was PBMCs or T cells enriched from blood (not recorded which). These receptors came from a woman in her sixties or seventies who had recovered from COVID-19.

The chain combines TRBV2 with TRBJ2-7; 7 bases line up with TRBD1. V shed 9 bases and J 0 bases; nucleotides not matched to a gene: 2. This CDR3 has 12 residues. Looked up from germline, CDR1 is SNHLY and CDR2 is FYNNEI. The CDR3, as DNA: TGTGCCAGTGGGACAGTCTCCTACGAGCAGTACTTC. Residues: CASGTVSYEQYF.

V gene TRBV28 combines with J gene TRBJ1-6, with TRBD1 identical over 8 bases. The CDR3 length is 15 residues. Germline assignment: CDR1 MDHEN and CDR2 SYDVKM. Losses at the gene ends were 4 bases for V and 4 bases for J; bases not matched to a gene: 3. For the CDR3, the DNA is TGTGCCAGCAGTTCCGGACAGGGTTATAATTCACCCCTCCACTTT. Its translation: CASSSGQGYNSPLHF.

The J gene is TRBJ2-1, the V gene TRBV19, with D unresolved. The CDR3 length is 18 residues. V lost 4 bases to trimming and J lost 0 bases, with 19 bases between them. From germline, CDR1 is LNHDA and CDR2 SQIVND (reference sequence). The CDR3 reads CASSSLSWAINSYNEQFF. CDR3 DNA: TGTGCCAGTAGTAGTCTCTCGTGGGCCATAAACTCCTACAATGAGCAGTTCTTC. The full variable domain, its missing parts supplied by reference TRBV19 and TRBJ2-1, is DGGITQSPKYLFRKEGQNVTLSCEQNLNHDAMYWYRQDPGQGLRLIYYSQIVNDFQKGDIAEGYSVSREKKESFPLTVTSAQKNPTAFYLCASSSLSWAINSYNEQFFGPGTRLTVL.

The chain recombines TRBV27 with TRBJ2-3, with no clear D. Trimming stripped 3 bases from V and 14 bases from J, with 12 bases between. The CDR3 has 11 residues. CDR1 and CDR2 (germline): MNHEY, SMNVEV (reference sequence). CDR3 sequence (DNA): TGTGCCAGCAGTTTCGCGAGCATATGGTATTTT. Translated, it gives CASSFASIWYF.

The chain joins TRBV5-1 to TRBJ2-1; TRBD2 might be the D (5 bases). CDR3 size: 16 residues. V lost 4 bases to trimming and J lost 2 bases, with 16 bases between them. Germline V gene sequence: CDR1 SGHRS, CDR2 YFSETQ. CDR3 DNA: TGCGCCAGCAGCGCGGGCTCGGAACCTACCTACAATGAGCAGTTCTTC. This codes for CASSAGSEPTYNEQFF.

The V gene is TRBV19, the J gene TRBJ1-1; a weak D match, TRBD1 (6 bases). The ends were cut back, 9 bases at V and 1 base at J, with 15 bases in the middle. The CDR3 has 14 residues. The germline gives CDR1 LNHDA, CDR2 SQIVND (reference sequence). This CDR3 is CASGAGATNTEAFF. The DNA for the CDR3 is TGTGCCAGCGGAGCGGGGGCTACGAACACTGAAGCTTTCTTT.

V is TRBV3-1 (or the pseudogene TRBV3-2) and J is TRBJ2-7; 9 bases fit TRBD1. The junction had 9 bases not matched to a gene; V was cut back by 4 bases and J by 5 bases. From germline, CDR1 is LGHDT and CDR2 YNNKEL (reference sequence). The CDR3 has 15 amino acids. The DNA of the CDR3 is TGTGCCAGCAGCCTGGGGACAGGGATCTTCCACGAGCAGTACTTC. Translation gives CASSLGTGIFHEQYF.

The chain couples TRBV5-5 to TRBJ1-3; D call uncertain. Between the trimmed V and J ends, which lost 5 bases and 1 base, there was a span of 16 bases. The germline V gene encodes CDR1 SGHKS and CDR2 YYEKEE (reference sequence). The CDR3 spans 16 residues. The CDR3 nucleotides are TGTGCCAGCAGTCCGGCCGGCGGGCCTTCTGGAAACACCATATATTTT. Its protein is CASSPAGGPSGNTIYF.

The V and J genes are TRBV18 and TRBJ1-2, with a possible D match to TRBD1 (5 bases). CDR3 size: 16 residues. V lost 3 bases and J lost 3, with 17 bases in between. Germline CDR1 and CDR2: KGHSH and LQKENI. The CDR3 sequence is CASSPLLGGGDYGYTF. The CDR3, as DNA: TGTGCCAGCTCACCCCTTCTCGGGGGAGGCGACTATGGCTACACCTTC.